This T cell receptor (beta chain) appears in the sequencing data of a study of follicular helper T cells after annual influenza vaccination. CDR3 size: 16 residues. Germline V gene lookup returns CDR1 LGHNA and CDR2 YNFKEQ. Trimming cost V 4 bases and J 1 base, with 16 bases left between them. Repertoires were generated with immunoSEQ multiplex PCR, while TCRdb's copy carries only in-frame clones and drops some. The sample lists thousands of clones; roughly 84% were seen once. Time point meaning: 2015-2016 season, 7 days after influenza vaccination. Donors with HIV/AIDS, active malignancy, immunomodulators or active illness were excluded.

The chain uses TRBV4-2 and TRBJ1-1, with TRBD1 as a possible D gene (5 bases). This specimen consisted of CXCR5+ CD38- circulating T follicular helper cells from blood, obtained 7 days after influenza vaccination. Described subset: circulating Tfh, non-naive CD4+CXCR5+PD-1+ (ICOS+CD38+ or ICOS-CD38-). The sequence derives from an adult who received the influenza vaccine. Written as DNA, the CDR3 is TGTGCCAGCAGCCCTTATCAGGGCCAACAGAACACTGAAGCTTTCTTT. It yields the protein CASSPYQGQQNTEAFF.